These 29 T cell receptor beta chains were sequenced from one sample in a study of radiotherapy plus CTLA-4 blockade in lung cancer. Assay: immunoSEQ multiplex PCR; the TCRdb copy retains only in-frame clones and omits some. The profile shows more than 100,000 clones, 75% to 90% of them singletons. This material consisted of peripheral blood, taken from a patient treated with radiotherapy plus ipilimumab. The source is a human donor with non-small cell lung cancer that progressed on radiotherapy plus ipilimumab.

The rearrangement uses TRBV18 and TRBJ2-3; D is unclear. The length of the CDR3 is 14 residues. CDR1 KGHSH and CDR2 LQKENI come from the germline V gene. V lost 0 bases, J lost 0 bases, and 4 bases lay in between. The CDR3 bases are TGTGCCAGCTCACCACCACTGAGCACAGATACGCAGTATTTT. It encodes CASSPPLSTDTQYF.

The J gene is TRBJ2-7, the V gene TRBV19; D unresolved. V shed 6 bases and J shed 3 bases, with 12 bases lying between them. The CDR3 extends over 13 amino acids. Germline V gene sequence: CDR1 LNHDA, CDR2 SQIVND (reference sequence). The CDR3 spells CASSTTHGYEQYF. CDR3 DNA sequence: TGTGCCAGTAGCACGACTCACGGCTACGAGCAGTACTTC.

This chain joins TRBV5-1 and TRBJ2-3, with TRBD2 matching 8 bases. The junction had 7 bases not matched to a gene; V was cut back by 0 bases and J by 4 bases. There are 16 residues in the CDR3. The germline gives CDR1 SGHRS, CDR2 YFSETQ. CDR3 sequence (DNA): TGCGCCAGCAGCTTGGGTTACGGGAGGGAATCAGATACGCAGTATTTT. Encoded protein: CASSLGYGRESDTQYF.

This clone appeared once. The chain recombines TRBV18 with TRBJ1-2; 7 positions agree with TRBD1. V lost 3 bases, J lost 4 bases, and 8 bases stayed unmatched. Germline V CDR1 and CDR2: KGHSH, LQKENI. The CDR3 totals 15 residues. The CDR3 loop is CASSPGRGSGYGYTF. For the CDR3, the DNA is TGTGCCAGCTCACCTGGCAGGGGGTCGGGCTATGGCTACACCTTC. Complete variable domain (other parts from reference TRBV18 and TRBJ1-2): NAGVMQNPRHLVRRRGQEARLRCSPMKGHSHVYWYRQLPEEGLKFMVYLQKENIIDESGMPKERFSAEFPKEGPSILRIQQVVRGDSAAYFCASSPGRGSGYGYTFGSGTRLTVV.

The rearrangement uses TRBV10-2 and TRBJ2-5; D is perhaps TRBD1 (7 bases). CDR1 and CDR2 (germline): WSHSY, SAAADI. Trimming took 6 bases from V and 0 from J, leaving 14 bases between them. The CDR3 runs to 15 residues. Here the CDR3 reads CASREGDRYQETQYF. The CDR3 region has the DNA TGCGCCAGCAGGGAGGGGGACAGATACCAAGAGACCCAGTACTTC.

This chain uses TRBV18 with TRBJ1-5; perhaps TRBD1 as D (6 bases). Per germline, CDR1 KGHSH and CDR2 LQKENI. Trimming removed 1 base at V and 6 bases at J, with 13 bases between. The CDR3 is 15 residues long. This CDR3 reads CASSPLSGEGQPQHF. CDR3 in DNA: TGTGCCAGCTCACCACTTTCAGGGGAGGGTCAGCCCCAGCATTTT.

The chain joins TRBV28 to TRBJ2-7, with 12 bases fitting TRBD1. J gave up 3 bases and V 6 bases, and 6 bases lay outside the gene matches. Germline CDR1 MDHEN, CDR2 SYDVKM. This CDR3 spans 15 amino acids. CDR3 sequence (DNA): TGTGCCAGCAGAACCGGGACAGGGGGCATCTACGAGCAGTACTTC. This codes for CASRTGTGGIYEQYF.

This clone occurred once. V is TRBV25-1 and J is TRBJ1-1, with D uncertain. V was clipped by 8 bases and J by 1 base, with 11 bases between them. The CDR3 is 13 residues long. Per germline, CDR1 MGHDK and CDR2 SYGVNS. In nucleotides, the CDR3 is TGTGCCAGCCACACACCGGGGAACACTGAAGCTTTCTTT. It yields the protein CASHTPGNTEAFF.

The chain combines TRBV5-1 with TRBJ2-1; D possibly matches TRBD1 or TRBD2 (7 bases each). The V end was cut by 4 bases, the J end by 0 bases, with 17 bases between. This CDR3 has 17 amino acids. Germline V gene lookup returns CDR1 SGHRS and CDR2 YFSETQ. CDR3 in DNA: TGCGCCAGCAGCCCCTGGACAGGCGGGAGCTCCTACAATGAGCAGTTCTTC. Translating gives CASSPWTGGSSYNEQFF.

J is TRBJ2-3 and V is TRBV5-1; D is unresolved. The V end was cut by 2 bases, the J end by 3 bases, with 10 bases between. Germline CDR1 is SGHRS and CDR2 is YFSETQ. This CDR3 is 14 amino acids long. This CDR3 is CASSFGSLTDTQYF. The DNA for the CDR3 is TGCGCCAGCAGCTTCGGGTCATTAACAGATACGCAGTATTTT.

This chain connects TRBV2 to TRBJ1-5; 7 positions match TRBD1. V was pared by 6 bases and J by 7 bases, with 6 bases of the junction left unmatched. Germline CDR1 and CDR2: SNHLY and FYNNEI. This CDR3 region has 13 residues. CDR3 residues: CASRQGTVQPQHF. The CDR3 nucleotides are TGTGCCAGCAGACAGGGGACGGTACAGCCCCAGCATTTT.

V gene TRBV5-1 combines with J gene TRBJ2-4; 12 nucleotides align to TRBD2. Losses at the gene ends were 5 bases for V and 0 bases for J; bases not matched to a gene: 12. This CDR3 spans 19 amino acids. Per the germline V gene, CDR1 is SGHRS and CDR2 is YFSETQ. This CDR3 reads CASRQQGLAGDLAKNIQYF. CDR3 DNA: TGCGCCAGCAGGCAACAGGGACTAGCGGGTGACCTAGCCAAAAACATTCAGTACTTC.

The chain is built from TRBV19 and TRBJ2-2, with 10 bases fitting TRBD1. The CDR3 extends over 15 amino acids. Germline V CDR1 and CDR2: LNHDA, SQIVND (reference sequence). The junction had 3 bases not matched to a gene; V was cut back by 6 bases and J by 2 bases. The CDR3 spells CASRGQGRNTGELFF. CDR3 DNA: TGTGCCAGTAGGGGACAGGGGAGAAACACCGGGGAGCTGTTTTTT. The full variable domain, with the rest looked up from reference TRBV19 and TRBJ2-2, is DGGITQSPKYLFRKEGQNVTLSCEQNLNHDAMYWYRQDPGQGLRLIYYSQIVNDFQKGDIAEGYSVSREKKESFPLTVTSAQKNPTAFYLCASRGQGRNTGELFFGEGSRLTVL.

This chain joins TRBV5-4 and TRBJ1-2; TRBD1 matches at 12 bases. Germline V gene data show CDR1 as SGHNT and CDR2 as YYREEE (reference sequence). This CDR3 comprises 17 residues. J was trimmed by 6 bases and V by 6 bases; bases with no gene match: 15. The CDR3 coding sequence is TGTGCCAGCACCAGAGGGACAGGGGGCGCGAGCTACCATGGCTACACCTTC. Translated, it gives CASTRGTGGASYHGYTF.

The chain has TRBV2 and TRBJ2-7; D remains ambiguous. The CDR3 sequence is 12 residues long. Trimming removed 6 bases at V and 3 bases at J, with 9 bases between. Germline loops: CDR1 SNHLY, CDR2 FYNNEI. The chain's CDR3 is CASRATVYEQYF. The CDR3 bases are TGTGCCAGCAGGGCGACGGTCTACGAGCAGTACTTC.

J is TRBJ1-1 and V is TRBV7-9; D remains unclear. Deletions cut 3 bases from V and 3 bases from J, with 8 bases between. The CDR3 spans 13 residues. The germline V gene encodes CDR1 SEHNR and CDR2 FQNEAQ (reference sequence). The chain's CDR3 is CASSFRLDTEAFF. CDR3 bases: TGTGCCAGCAGCTTCCGCCTCGACACTGAAGCTTTCTTT.

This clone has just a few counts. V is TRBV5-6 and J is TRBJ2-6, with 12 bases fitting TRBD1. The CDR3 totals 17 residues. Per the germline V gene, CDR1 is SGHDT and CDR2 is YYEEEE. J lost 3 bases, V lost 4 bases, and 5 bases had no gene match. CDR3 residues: CASSQGQGALGANVLTF. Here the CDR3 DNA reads TGTGCCAGCAGCCAGGGACAGGGGGCGCTTGGGGCCAACGTCCTGACTTTC.

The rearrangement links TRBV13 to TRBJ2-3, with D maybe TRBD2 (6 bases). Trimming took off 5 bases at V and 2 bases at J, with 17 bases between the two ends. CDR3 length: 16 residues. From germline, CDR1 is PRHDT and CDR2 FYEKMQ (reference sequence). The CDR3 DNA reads TGTGCCAGCAGCCGCCTCGGGAGCCCCCACACAGATACGCAGTATTTT. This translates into CASSRLGSPHTDTQYF.

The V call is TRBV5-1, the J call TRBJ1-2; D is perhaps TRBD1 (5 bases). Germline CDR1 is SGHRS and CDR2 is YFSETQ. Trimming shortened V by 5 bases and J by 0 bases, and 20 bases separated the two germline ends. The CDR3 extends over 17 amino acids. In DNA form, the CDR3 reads TGCGCCAGCAGAGCTTGGGCAGGGTCGAGTTCTAACTATGGCTACACCTTC. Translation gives CASRAWAGSSSNYGYTF.

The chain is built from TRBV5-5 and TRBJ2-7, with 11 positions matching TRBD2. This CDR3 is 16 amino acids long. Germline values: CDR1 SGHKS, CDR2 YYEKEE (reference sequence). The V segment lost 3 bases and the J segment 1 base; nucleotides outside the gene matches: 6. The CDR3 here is CASSSSGTSGSYEQYF. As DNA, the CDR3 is TGTGCCAGCAGCTCCTCCGGGACTAGCGGTTCCTACGAGCAGTACTTC.

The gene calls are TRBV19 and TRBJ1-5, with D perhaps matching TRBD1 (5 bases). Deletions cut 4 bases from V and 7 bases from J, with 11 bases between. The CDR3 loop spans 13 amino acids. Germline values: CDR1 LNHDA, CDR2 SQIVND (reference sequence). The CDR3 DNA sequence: TGTGCCAGTAGTAACACAGGCGGCCAGCCCCAGCATTTT. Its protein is CASSNTGGQPQHF.

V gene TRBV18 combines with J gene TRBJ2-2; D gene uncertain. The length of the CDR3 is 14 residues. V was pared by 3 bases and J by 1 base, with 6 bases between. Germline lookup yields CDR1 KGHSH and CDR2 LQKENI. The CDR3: CASSPARNTGELFF. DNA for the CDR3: TGTGCCAGCTCACCTGCTCGGAACACCGGGGAGCTGTTTTTT.

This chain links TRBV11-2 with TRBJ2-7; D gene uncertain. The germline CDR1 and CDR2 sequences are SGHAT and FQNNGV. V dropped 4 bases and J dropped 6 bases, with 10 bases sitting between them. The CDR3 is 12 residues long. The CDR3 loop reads CASSSVVGEQYF. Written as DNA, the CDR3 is TGTGCCAGCAGCTCCGTAGTGGGCGAGCAGTACTTC.

CDR3 coding DNA: TGTGCCAGCAGCACACCCTACCGCCAAGAGACCCAGTACTTC. It is translated as CASSTPYRQETQYF. The gene calls are TRBV7-8 and TRBJ2-5, with no clear D. CDR1 is SGHVS and CDR2 is FQNEAQ in the germline V gene. The CDR3 sequence is 14 residues long. Trimming removed 5 bases from V and 1 base from J, with 11 bases in between.

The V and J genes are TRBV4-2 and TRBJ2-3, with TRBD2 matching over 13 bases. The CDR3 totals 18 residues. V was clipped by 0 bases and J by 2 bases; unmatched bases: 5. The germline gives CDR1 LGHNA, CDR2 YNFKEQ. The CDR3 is CASSQETSGRLITDTQYF. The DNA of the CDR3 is TGTGCCAGCAGCCAAGAGACTAGCGGGAGGCTCATCACAGATACGCAGTATTTT.

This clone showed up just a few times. The CDR3 nucleotides read TGTGCCACACGTTACTCTGAAAACACTGAAGCTTTCTTT. It codes for CATRYSENTEAFF. V gene TRBV18 combines with J gene TRBJ1-1; D not resolved. CDR3 length equals 13 residues. Trimming pared 10 bases from V and 2 bases from J, leaving 14 bases between. CDR1 KGHSH and CDR2 LQKENI come from the germline V gene.

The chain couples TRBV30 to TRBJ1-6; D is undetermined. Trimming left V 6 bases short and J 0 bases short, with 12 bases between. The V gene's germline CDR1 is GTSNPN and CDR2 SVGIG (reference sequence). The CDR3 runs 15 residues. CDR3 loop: CACARDSSYNSPLHF. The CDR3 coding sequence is TGTGCCTGCGCGAGGGATAGCTCCTATAATTCACCCCTCCACTTT.

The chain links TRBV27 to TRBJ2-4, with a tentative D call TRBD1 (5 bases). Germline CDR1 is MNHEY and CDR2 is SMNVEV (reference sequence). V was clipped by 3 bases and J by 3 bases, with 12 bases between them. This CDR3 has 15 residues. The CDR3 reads CASSLAREHKNIQYF. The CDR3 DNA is TGTGCCAGCAGTTTGGCCAGGGAACACAAAAACATTCAGTACTTC.

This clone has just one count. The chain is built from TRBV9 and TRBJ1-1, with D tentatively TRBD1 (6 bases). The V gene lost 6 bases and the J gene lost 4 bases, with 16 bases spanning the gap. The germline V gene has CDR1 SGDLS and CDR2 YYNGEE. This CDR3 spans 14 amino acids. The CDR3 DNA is TGTGCCAGCAACACACAGGGTCCCCCCACTGAAGCTTTCTTT. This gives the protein CASNTQGPPTEAFF.